These T cell receptor beta chains were read from a single sample in a study of cytomegalovirus exposure and HLA in healthy donors. Measured with immunoSEQ multiplex PCR; TCRdb has only the in-frame clones, and not every one. The table has some 190,000 clones, roughly 75% seen once. The sequenced sample was PBMCs. The receptors originated from a man aged 25-45 years in good health and CMV-seropositive. CDR3s include the opening cysteine and the closing phenylalanine or tryptophan. The D gene is left open where the match is weak. Clone size is stated in some rows and not others, as once, few, many or a class when expanded.

>.|.|TRBV4-2|TRBJ2-1
TGTGCCAGCAGCCAACGGGACAGGCGGCGGCTAGCGGGATTCTCCAATGAGCAGTTCTTC
CASSQRDRRRLAGFSNEQFF
>.|TRBD2|TRBV5-4|TRBJ2-4
TGTGCCAGCAGCCCGGGACTAGCGGGAGGGCCGGGGAAAAACATTCAGTACTTC
CASSPGLAGGPGKNIQYF
>few|.|TRBV6-1|TRBJ2-7
TGTGCCAGCAAGCCGGGACACGGAACCTACGAGCAGTACTTC
CASKPGHGTYEQYF
>.|TRBD1|TRBV19|TRBJ1-2
TGTGCCAGTAGTAGGGGACAGGAGTTAGGTCCTAACTATGGCTACACCTTC
CASSRGQELGPNYGYTF
>.|TRBD2|TRBV7-2|TRBJ2-7
TGTGCCAGCAGCTTAGTCCCGACTAGCGTCTACGAGCAGTACTTC
CASSLVPTSVYEQYF
>.|.|TRBV10-3|TRBJ2-7
TGTGCCATCAGAGGGACTGCACGAAGCTCCTACGAGCAGTACTTC
CAIRGTARSSYEQYF
>few|TRBD1|TRBV5-4|TRBJ2-7
TGTGCCAGCAGCCAGAGACAGGGGGACTACGAGCAGTACTTC
CASSQRQGDYEQYF
>.|.|TRBV6-5|TRBJ2-3
TGTGCCAGCAGACAAAGCGGGCTCCGCACAGATACGCAGTATTTT
CASRQSGLRTDTQYF
>.|TRBD2|TRBV15|TRBJ2-5
TGTGCCACCAGCAGAGATAACAGCGGGGCAGAGACCCAGTACTTC
CATSRDNSGAETQYF
>.|.|TRBV2|TRBJ2-3
TGTGCCAGCAGTTTTGGGGGCGCAGGAGATACGCAGTATTTT
CASSFGGAGDTQYF
>.|.|TRBV19|TRBJ2-1
TGTGCCAGTAGCCTAGCCTACTTGATCTTCTACAATGAGCAGTTCTTC
CASSLAYLIFYNEQFF
>.|.|TRBV7-8|TRBJ1-3
TGTGCCAGCAGCACCAGGGGTGGAAACACCATATATTTT
CASSTRGGNTIYF
>.|TRBD1|TRBV9|TRBJ1-1
TGTGCCAGCAGCCGAGGGGACAGGGCCGCTGAAGCTTTCTTT
CASSRGDRAAEAFF
>.|TRBD2|TRBV4-3|TRBJ2-2
TGCGCCAGCAGCCAAGGGACTAGCGGGGGGCGGAACACCGGGGAGCTGTTTTTT
CASSQGTSGGRNTGELFF
>.|.|TRBV6-5|TRBJ1-5
TGTGCCAGCAGTTACTCGGGACTTAGCAATCAGCCCCAGCATTTT
CASSYSGLSNQPQHF
>.|TRBD1|TRBV10-3|TRBJ1-1
TGTGCCATCGGTAGGGGGCCGGACACTGAAGCTTTCTTT
CAIGRGPDTEAFF
>.|TRBD1|TRBV7-9|TRBJ1-1
TGTGCCAGCAGCCCAGACAGGGCGGGCCCCACTGAAGCTTTCTTT
CASSPDRAGPTEAFF
>few|.|TRBV6-5|TRBJ1-2
TGTGCCAGCCGCCTCGGAGGGGCCTATGGCTACACCTTC
CASRLGGAYGYTF
>.|.|TRBV2|TRBJ1-3
TGTGCCAGCAACCCGGACATACTCTCTGGAAACACCATATATTTT
CASNPDILSGNTIYF
>.|TRBD2|TRBV5-8|TRBJ2-3
TGTGCCAGCGGAGGGACTAGCGGGTCCACAGATACGCAGTATTTT
CASGGTSGSTDTQYF
>.|TRBD2|TRBV4-2|TRBJ2-1
TGTGCCAGCAGCCAAGAGGGACTAGCGACTTCCTACAACGAGCAGTTCTTC
CASSQEGLATSYNEQFF
>once|.|TRBV6-5|TRBJ2-3
TGTGCCAGCAGAAGCCTCACAGATACGCAGTATTTT
CASRSLTDTQYF
>.|.|TRBV5-1|TRBJ2-7
TGCGCCAGCAGCAATAGCGGTCCCTACGAGCAGTACTTC
CASSNSGPYEQYF
>.|TRBD1|TRBV28|TRBJ1-1
TGTGCCAGCACCGTGGGGACAGGGAACACTGAAGCTTTCTTT
CASTVGTGNTEAFF
>.|TRBD2|TRBV4-2|TRBJ2-2
TGTGCCAGCAGCCAGAGGACTAGCGGAAACACCGGGGAGCTGTTTTTT
CASSQRTSGNTGELFF
>few|TRBD1|TRBV30|TRBJ1-5
TGTGCCTGGGCCCGGGGACAGGGAGGCAATCAGCCCCAGCATTTT
CAWARGQGGNQPQHF
>.|.|TRBV4-2|TRBJ1-2
TGTGCCAGCAGCCAAGTTGACTCAGCAGGGAACTATGGCTACACCTTC
CASSQVDSAGNYGYTF
>.|TRBD1|TRBV7-2|TRBJ1-2
TGTGCCAGCAGCTTAGCTAGACAGGGCAGCTATGGCTACACCTTC
CASSLARQGSYGYTF
>few|.|TRBV6-1|TRBJ2-1
TGTGCCAGCAGTTCGACCTTTAACAGTGAGCAGTTCTTC
CASSSTFNSEQFF
>.|TRBD1|TRBV28|TRBJ1-2
TGTGCCAGCAGAGTGGAGGGGGCGGCGTTAAACTATGGCTACACCTTC
CASRVEGAALNYGYTF
>.|.|TRBV11-3|TRBJ2-1
TGTGCCAGCAGCTTAGTGGTAGGAGGCTACAATGAGCAGTTCTTC
CASSLVVGGYNEQFF
>.|.|TRBV20-1|TRBJ2-3
TGCAGTGCTAGAGATAGAGATACGCAGTATTTT
CSARDRDTQYF
>.|TRBD1|TRBV7-6|TRBJ2-6
TGTGCCAGCAGCTCGACAGGGCCCAACTCTGGGGCCAACGTCCTGACTTTC
CASSSTGPNSGANVLTF
>.|.|TRBV10-3|TRBJ2-7
TGTGCCATCAGCGCGGACAGTGTAGTCCACGAGCAGTACTTC
CAISADSVVHEQYF
>.|TRBD2|TRBV6-6|TRBJ2-5
TGTGCCAGCAGTCGTGAGCGGGGGCGGGAGACCCAGTACTTC
CASSRERGRETQYF